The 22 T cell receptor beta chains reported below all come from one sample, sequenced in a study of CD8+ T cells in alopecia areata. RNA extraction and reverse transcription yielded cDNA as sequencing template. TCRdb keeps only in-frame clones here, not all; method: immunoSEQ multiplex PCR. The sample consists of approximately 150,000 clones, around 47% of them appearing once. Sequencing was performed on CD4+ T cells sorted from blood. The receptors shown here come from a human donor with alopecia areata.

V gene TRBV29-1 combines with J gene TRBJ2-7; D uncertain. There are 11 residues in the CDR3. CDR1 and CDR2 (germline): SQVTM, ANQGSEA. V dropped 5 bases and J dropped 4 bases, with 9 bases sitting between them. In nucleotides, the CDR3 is TGCAGCGTTCTGGCGGCTTACGAGCAGTACTTC. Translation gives CSVLAAYEQYF.

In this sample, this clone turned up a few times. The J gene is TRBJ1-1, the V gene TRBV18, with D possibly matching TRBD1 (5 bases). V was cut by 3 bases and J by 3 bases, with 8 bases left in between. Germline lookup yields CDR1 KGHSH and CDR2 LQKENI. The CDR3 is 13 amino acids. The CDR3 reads CASSPQGYTEAFF. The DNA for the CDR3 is TGTGCCAGCTCACCTCAGGGTTACACTGAAGCTTTCTTT.

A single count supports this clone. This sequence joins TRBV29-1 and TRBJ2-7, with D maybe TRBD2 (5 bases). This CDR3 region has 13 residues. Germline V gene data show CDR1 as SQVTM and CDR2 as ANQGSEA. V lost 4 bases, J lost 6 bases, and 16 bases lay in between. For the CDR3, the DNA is TGCAGCGTTGTACCCCTGGGAGCTTCCGAGCAGTACTTC. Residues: CSVVPLGASEQYF.

The CDR3 nucleotides are TGTGCCATCAGTGAGTCGGAGTATGAGAACTCCTACGAGCAGTACTTC. Protein product: CAISESEYENSYEQYF. This chain connects TRBV10-3 to TRBJ2-7; D is unclear. From germline, CDR1 is ENHRY and CDR2 SYGVKD. Between the trimmed V and J ends, which lost 0 bases and 0 bases, there was a span of 12 bases. The CDR3 totals 16 residues.

CDR3 DNA: TGTGCCAGCAGTGAATACCCCCCACGGCGAGAGACCCAGTACTTC. It codes for CASSEYPPRRETQYF. This chain uses TRBV2 with TRBJ2-5; D remains unclear. The CDR3 extends over 15 amino acids. The V end lost 2 bases, the J end lost 4 bases, and 14 bases lay between the germline ends. Germline lookup yields CDR1 SNHLY and CDR2 FYNNEI.

The CDR3: CASTDRVGDTEAFF. The CDR3 DNA reads as TGTGCCAGCACCGACAGGGTTGGCGACACTGAAGCTTTCTTT. This chain links TRBV7-9 with TRBJ1-1; 7 positions match TRBD1. Germline loops: CDR1 SEHNR, CDR2 FQNEAQ (reference sequence). The CDR3 has 14 residues. The trim removed 7 bases at V and 3 bases at J, leaving 8 bases unmatched.

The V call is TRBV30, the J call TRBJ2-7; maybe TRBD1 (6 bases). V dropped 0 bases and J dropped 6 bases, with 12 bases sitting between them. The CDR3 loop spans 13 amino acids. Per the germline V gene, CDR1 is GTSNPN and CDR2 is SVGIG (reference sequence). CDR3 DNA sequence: TGTGCCTGGAGTGTACGGACAGTCGCCGAGCAGTACTTC. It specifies CAWSVRTVAEQYF.

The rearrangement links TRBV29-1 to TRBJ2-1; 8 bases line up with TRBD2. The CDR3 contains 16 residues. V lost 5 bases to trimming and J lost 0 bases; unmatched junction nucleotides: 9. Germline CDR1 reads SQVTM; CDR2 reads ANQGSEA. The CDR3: CSVSVSGTSSYNEQFF. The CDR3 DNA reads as TGCAGCGTTAGTGTTAGCGGGACGAGCTCCTACAATGAGCAGTTCTTC.

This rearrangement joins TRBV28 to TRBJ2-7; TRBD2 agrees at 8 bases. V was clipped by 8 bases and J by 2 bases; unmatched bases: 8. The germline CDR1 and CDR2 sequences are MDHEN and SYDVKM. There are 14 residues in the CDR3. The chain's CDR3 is CASVTSGLTYEQYF. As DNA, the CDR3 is TGTGCCAGCGTTACTAGCGGACTTACCTACGAGCAGTACTTC.

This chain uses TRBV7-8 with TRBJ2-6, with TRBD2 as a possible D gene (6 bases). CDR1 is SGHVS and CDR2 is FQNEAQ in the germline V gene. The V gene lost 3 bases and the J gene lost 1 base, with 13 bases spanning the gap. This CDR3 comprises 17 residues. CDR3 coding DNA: TGTGCCAGCAGCTTTGGAGGGACCCCATCTGGGGCCAACGTCCTGACTTTC. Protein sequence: CASSFGGTPSGANVLTF.

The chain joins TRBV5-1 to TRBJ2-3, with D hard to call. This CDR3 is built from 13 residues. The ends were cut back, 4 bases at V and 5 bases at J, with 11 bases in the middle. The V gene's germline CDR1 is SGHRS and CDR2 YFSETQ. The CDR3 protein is CASSPPTGDTQYF. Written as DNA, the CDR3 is TGCGCCAGCAGCCCACCCACGGGAGATACGCAGTATTTT.

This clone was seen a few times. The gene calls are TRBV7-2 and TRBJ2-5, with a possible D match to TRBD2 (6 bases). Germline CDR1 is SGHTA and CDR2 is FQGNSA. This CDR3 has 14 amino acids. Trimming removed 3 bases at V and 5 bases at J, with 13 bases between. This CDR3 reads CASSFGGSTETQYF. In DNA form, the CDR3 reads TGTGCCAGCAGCTTTGGAGGGAGCACGGAGACCCAGTACTTC.

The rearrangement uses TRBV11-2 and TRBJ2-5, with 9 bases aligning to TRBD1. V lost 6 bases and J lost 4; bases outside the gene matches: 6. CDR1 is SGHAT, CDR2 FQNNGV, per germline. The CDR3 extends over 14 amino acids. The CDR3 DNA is TGTGCCAGCAGTGGACAGGGGTTCGGAGAGACCCAGTACTTC. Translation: CASSGQGFGETQYF.

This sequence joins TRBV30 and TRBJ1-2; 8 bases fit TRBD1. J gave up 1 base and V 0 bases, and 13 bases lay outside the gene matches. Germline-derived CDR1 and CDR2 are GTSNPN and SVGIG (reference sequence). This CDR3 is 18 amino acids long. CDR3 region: CAWSVLRTGFFDNYGYTF. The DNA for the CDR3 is TGTGCCTGGAGTGTACTGAGGACAGGGTTTTTCGATAACTATGGCTACACCTTC.

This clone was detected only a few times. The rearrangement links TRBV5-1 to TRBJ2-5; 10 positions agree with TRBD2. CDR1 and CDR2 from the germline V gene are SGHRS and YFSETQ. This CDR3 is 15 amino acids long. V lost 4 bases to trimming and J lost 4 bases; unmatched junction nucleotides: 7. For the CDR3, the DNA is TGCGCCAGCAGCATCAACAGCGGGAGGGCAGAGACCCAGTACTTC. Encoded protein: CASSINSGRAETQYF. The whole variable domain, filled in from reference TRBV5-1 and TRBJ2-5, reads KAGVTQTPRYLIKTRGQQVTLSCSPISGHRSVSWYQQTPGQGLQFLFEYFSETQRNKGNFPGRFSGRQFSNSRSEMNVSTLELGDSALYLCASSINSGRAETQYFGPGTRLLVL.

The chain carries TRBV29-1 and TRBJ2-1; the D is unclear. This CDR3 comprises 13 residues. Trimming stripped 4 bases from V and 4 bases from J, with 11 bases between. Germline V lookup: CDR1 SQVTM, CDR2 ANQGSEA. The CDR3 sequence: CSVAENGYNEQFF. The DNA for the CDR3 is TGCAGCGTTGCGGAGAACGGGTACAATGAGCAGTTCTTC.

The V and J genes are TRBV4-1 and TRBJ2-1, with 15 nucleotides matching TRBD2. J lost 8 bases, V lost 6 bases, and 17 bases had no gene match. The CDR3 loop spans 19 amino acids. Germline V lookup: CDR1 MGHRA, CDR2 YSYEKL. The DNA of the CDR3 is TGCGCCAGCAGACTTACCCCGGGTCGGACTAGCGGGAGGGCGGATGAGCAGTTCTTC. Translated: CASRLTPGRTSGRADEQFF.

In DNA, the CDR3 is TGCGCCAGCAGCCCTGGACAGGGTGGCTATGGCTACACCTTC. This encodes CASSPGQGGYGYTF. The chain employs TRBV4-1 and TRBJ1-2, with 8 bases aligning to TRBD1. This CDR3 has 14 amino acids. Germline CDR1 MGHRA, CDR2 YSYEKL. V was pared by 4 bases and J by 4 bases, with 5 bases of the junction left unmatched.

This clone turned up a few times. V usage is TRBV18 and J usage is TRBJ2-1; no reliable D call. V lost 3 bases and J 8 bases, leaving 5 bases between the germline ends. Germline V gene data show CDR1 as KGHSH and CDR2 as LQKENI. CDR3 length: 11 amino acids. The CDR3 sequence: CASSPLDEQFF. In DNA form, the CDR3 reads TGTGCCAGCTCACCGTTGGATGAGCAGTTCTTC.

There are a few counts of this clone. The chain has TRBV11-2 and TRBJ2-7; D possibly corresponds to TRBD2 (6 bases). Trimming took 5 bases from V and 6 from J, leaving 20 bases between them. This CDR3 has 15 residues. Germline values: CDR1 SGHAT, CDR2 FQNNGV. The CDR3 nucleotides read TGTGCCAGCAGCCCCTCCGGCGGACTAAACCGCGAGCAGTACTTC. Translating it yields CASSPSGGLNREQYF. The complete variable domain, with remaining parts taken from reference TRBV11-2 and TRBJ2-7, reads EAGVAQSPRYKIIEKRQSVAFWCNPISGHATLYWYQQILGQGPKLLIQFQNNGVVDDSQLPKDRFSAERLKGVDSTLKIQPAKLEDSAVYLCASSPSGGLNREQYFGPGTRLTVT.

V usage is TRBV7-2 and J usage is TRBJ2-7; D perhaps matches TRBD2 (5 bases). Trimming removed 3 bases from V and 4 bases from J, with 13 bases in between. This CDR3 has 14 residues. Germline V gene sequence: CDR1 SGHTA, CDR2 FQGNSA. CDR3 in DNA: TGTGCCAGCAGCTTGCAGAGGGCTTCGTACGAGCAGTACTTC. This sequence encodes CASSLQRASYEQYF.

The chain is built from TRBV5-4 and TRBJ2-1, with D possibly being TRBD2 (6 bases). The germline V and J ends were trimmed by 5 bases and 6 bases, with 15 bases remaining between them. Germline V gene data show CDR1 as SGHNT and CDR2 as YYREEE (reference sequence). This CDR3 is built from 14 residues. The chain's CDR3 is CASSPGSTLNEQFF. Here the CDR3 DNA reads TGTGCCAGCAGTCCCGGGAGTACCCTCAATGAGCAGTTCTTC.